This T cell receptor (beta chain) was observed in a study of Graves' ophthalmopathy and Graves' hyperthyroidism. Study results and caveats: Sensitivity of 65% to 71% and specificity of roughly 78% were achieved by the model that predicted ophthalmopathy progression.

Exclusion applied to patients with other autoimmune diseases, uncontrolled infections, pregnancy or lactation. Clinical symptoms, serum thyroxine, TRAb, thyroid ultrasound and orbital computed tomography were relied on for diagnosis. Amplifying from RNA transcripts, the study obtained TCR beta CDR3 regions. Scientists carried out first-round RT-PCR using HTBI primers and then a second-round multiplex PCR. MiXCR was run by TCRdb on the multiplex PCR reads, yielding one entry per CDR3 protein. The sample holds about 640,000 distinct CDR3 sequences, roughly two fifths seen once. Looked up from germline, CDR1 is DFQATT and CDR2 is SNEGSKA (reference sequence). The CDR3 extends over 13 amino acids. V was clipped by 8 bases and J by 6 bases, with 20 bases between them. In the case of this clonotype: The antigen is unknown.

This clonotype originated in an adult man with Graves' ophthalmopathy. The rearrangement links TRBV20-1 to TRBJ2-7, with D uncertain. Sequenced sample: peripheral blood. Written as DNA, the CDR3 is TGCAGTCTTACGACCGGTCCCCCGTTCGAGCAGTACTTC. Its protein is CSLTTGPPFEQYF.